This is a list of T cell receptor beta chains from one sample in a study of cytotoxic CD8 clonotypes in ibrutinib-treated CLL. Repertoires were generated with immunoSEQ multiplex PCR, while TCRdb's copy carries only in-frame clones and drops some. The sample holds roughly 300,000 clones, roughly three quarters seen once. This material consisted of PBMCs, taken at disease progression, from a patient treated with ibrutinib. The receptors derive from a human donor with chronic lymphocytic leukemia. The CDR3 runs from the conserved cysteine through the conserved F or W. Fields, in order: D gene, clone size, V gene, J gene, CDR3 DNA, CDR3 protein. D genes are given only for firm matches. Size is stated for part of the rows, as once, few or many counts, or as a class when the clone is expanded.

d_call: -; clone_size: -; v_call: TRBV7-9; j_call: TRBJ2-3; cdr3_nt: TGTGCCATCAATAGTATAGGGGGCACAGATACGCAGTATTTT; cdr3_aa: CAINSIGGTDTQYF
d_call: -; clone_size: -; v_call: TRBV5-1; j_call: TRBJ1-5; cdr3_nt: TGCGCCAGCAGCTTGTCAGGTGGGAGCAATCAGCCCCAGCATTTT; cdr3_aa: CASSLSGGSNQPQHF
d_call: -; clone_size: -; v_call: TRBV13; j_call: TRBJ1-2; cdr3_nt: TGTGCCAGCAGCTTTTGGCGGGACTATGGCTACACCTTC; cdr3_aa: CASSFWRDYGYTF
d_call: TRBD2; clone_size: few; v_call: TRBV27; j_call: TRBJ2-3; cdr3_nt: TGTGCCAGCAGTTTTGGACTAGCGCTAAGCACAGATACGCAGTATTTT; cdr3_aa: CASSFGLALSTDTQYF
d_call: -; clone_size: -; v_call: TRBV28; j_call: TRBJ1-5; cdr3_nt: TGTGCCAGCAGTTTAAACCCTCAGCCCCAGCATTTT; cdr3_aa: CASSLNPQPQHF
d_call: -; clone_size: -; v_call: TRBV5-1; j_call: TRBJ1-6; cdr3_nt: TGCGCCAGCAGCTTGGAGGGTATCTATAATTCACCCCTCCACTTT; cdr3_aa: CASSLEGIYNSPLHF
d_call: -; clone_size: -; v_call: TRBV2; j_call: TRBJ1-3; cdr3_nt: TGTGCCAGCAGACAACGCTCTGGAAACACCATATATTTT; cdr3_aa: CASRQRSGNTIYF
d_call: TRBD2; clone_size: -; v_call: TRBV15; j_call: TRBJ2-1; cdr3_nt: TGTGCCACCAGCAGGGATAGCGGGAATGAGCAGTTCTTC; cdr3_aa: CATSRDSGNEQFF
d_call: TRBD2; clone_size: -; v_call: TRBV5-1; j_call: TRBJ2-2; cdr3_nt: TGCGCCAGCAGCCTCCTAGCGGGGGGCGGGGAGCTGTTTTTT; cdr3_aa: CASSLLAGGGELFF
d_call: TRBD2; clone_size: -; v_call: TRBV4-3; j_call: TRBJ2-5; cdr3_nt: TGCGCCAGCAGCGTACCCAAGCGGGAGGACCCAAGATTGACCCAGTACTTC; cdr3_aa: CASSVPKREDPRLTQYF
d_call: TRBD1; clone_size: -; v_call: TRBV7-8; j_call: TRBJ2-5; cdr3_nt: TGTGCCAGCAGCTCCGGGACAGGGGGCTATGAGACCCAGTACTTC; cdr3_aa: CASSSGTGGYETQYF
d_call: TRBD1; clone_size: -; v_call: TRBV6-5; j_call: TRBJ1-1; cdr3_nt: TGTGCCAGCAGTCGCGGACAGGGAGGCCCTGAAGCTTTCTTT; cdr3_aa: CASSRGQGGPEAFF
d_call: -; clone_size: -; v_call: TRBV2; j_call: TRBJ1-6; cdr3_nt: TGTGCCAGCATCCGACTGGCGGATTCACCCCTCCACTTT; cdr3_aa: CASIRLADSPLHF
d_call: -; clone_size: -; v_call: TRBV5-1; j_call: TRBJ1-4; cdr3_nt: TGCGCCAGCAGCTTGGGGGGGAAATTGGAAAAACTGTTTTTT; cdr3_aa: CASSLGGKLEKLFF
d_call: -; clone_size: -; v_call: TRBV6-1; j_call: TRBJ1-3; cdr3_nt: TGTGCCAGCAGTGAACAGGGGATCTCTGGAAACACCATATATTTT; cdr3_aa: CASSEQGISGNTIYF
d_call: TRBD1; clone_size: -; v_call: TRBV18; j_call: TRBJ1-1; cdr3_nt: TGTGCCAGCTCACCTGGCAGGGGGAGCAACACTGAAGCTTTCTTT; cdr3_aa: CASSPGRGSNTEAFF
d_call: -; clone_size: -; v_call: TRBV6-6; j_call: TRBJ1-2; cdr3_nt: TGTGCCAGCGAGGGGCAAACTAACTATGGCTACACCTTC; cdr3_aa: CASEGQTNYGYTF
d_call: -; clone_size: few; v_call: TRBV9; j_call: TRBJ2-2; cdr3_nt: TGTGCCAGCAGCCCACCTACTAGCACCGGGGAGCTGTTTTTT; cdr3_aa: CASSPPTSTGELFF
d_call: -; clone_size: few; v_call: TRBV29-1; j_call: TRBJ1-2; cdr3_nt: TGCAGCGTTGAAGGGTATGGCTACACCTTC; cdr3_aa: CSVEGYGYTF
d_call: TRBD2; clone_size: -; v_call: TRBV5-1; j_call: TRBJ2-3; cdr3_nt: TGCGCCAGCAGCTTTCCCAGCGGGGAGGATACGCAGTATTTT; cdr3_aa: CASSFPSGEDTQYF
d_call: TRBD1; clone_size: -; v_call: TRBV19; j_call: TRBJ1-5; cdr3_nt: TGTGCCAGTGTCAGGGGGATCAATCAGCCCCAGCATTTT; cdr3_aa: CASVRGINQPQHF
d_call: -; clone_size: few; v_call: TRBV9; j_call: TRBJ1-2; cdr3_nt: TGTGCCAGCAGCGTAGCGGACGGTAACTATGGCTACACCTTC; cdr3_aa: CASSVADGNYGYTF
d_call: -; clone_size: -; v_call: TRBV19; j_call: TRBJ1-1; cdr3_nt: TGTGCCAGTACCCCCAGGGGACCGAACACTGAAGCTTTCTTT; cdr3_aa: CASTPRGPNTEAFF
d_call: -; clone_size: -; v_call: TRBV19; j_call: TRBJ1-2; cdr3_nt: TGTGCCAGTAGTATAGGTGGCCAGGGTTGGGGCTACACCTTC; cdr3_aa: CASSIGGQGWGYTF
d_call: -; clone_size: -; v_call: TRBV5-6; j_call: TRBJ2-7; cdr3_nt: TGTGCCAGCAGCCCCCGTCGGACCGGGGGGCCAATCTACGAGCAGTACTTC; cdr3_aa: CASSPRRTGGPIYEQYF
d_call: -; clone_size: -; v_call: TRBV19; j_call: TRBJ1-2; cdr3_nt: TGTGCCAGTAGGACAGGTTTTAACTATGGCTACACCTTC; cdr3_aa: CASRTGFNYGYTF
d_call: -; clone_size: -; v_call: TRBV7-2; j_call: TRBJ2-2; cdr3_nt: TGTGCCAGCAGCTTATTGGGTATAGGGGGTGCGAAAACCGGGGAGCTGTTTTTT; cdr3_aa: CASSLLGIGGAKTGELFF
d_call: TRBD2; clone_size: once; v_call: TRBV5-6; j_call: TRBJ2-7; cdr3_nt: TGTGCCAGCCGGCCTCCCGGGACTAGCGCGTACGAGCAGTACTTC; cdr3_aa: CASRPPGTSAYEQYF
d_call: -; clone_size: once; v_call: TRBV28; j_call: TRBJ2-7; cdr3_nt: TGTGCCAGCAGTTTATTGGAGGGAAAGGCCTACGAGCAGTACTTC; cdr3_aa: CASSLLEGKAYEQYF
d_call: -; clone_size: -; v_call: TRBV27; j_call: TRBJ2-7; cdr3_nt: TGTGCCAGCAGTTTGGACGGTATTAGTGAGCAGTACTTC; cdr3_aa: CASSLDGISEQYF
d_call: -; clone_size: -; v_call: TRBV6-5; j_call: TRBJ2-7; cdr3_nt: TGTGCCAGCACTCCAAATCGGGGGTTCGAGCAGTACTTC; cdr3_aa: CASTPNRGFEQYF
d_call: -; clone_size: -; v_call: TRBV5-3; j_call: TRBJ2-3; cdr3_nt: TGTGCCAGAAGCTTGGCGGGGGCTTGGGGCACAGATACGCAGTATTTT; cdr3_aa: CARSLAGAWGTDTQYF
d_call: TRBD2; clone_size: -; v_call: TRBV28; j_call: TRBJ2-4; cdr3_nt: TGTGCCAGCAGTTTACCCTTAGCGGGTAAAAACATTCAGTACTTC; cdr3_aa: CASSLPLAGKNIQYF
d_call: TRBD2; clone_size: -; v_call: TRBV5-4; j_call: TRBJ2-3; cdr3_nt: TGTGCCAGCAGCTCTAGCGGGAGGATGGAAGATACGCAGTATTTT; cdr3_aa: CASSSSGRMEDTQYF
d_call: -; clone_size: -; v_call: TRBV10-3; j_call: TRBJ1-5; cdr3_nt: TGTGCCATCAGAAGCTCAGGGGTTGGCAATCAGCCCCAGCATTTT; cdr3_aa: CAIRSSGVGNQPQHF
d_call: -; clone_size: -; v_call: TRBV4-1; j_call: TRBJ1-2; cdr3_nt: TGCGCCAGCAGCCAAGGGACAGCTAACTATGGCTACACCTTC; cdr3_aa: CASSQGTANYGYTF
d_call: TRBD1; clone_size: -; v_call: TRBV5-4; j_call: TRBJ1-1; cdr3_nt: TGTGCCAGCAGCTTGGACAGGGGAGCGAGGAACACTGAAGCTTTCTTT; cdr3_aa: CASSLDRGARNTEAFF
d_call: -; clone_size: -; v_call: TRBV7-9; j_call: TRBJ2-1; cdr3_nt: TGTGCCACCATGCCCGTGGCGGGCAACAATGAGCAGTTCTTC; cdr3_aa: CATMPVAGNNEQFF
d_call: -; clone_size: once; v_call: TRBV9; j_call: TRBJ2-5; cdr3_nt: TGTGCCAGCAGCGCGACGGGACACCTCTGGGGGGAGACCCAGTACTTC; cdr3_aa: CASSATGHLWGETQYF
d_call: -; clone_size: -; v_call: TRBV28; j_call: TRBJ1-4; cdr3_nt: TGTGCCAGCAGTTTACTACCTGAAAAACTGTTTTTT; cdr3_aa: CASSLLPEKLFF
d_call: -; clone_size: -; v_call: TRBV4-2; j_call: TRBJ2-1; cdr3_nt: TGTGCCAGCAGCCAAGAAGGGGGGTTGTTGGACAATGAGCAGTTCTTC; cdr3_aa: CASSQEGGLLDNEQFF
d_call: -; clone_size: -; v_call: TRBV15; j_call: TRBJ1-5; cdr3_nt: TGTGCCACCAGGAGGGATTTGGGCAATCAGCCCCAGCATTTT; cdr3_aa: CATRRDLGNQPQHF
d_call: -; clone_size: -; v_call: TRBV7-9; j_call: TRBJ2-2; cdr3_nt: TGTGCCAGCAGCACCCGGACTGTGAGTGGGGCCGGGGAGCTGTTTTTT; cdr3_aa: CASSTRTVSGAGELFF
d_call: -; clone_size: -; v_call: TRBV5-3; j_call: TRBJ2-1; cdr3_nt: TGTGCCAGAAGCGAGACCAAAGGGGATGAGCAGTTCTTC; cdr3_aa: CARSETKGDEQFF
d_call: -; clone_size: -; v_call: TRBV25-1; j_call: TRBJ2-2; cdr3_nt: TGTGCCAGCAGAGGAATTAGAAGGCCCGGGGAGCTGTTTTTT; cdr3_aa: CASRGIRRPGELFF
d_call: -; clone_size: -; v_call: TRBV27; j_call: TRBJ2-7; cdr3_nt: TGTGCCAGCAGTTTGGTGGGAGGCTTCATACCAGCCTACGAGCAGTACTTC; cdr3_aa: CASSLVGGFIPAYEQYF